The 10 T cell receptor beta chains below were found in one sample sequenced in a study of T-cell reconstitution after alpha-beta-depleted transplantation in children (dated by TCRdb to the mid-2010s). Libraries were prepared through PCR. The reads were generated on an Illumina HiSeq 2500. Molecular barcoding was employed in the preparation of TCR libraries, with unique molecular identifiers being used to normalize TCRbeta repertoire quantification. Through fastp at Q25 and MiXCR, TCRdb rebuilt clones from the public reads, retaining in-frame beta chains. Identical CDR3 proteins give one entry, which carries the most common genes and DNA. The sample table holds approximately 240,000 distinct CDR3 sequences, of which around 9.6% were seen once. The ten most abundant clones make up approximately 6.2% of the sample. The specimen comprised PBMCs from the stem cell graft donor, sampled from the stem cell graft. These receptors originate from a human donor who donated a stem cell graft to a child with acute lymphoblastic leukemia.

In its sample, this clonotype was seen many times. This chain connects TRBV12-3 or TRBV12-4 to TRBJ2-5, with D possibly matching TRBD1 (6 bases). Trimming stripped 5 bases from V and 5 bases from J, with 15 bases between. The length of the CDR3 is 14 residues. The CDR3 here is CASSSIQGLETQYF. The CDR3, as DNA: TGTGCCAGCAGTAGTATACAGGGTTTGGAGACCCAGTACTTC.

In its sample, this clonotype was seen many times. V is TRBV29-1 and J is TRBJ2-1; D possibly corresponds to TRBD1 (6 bases). Germline V CDR1 and CDR2: SQVTM, ANQGSEA. The CDR3 covers 13 residues. The V gene lost 2 bases and the J gene lost 2 bases, with 7 bases spanning the gap. CDR3 nucleotides: TGCAGCGTTGAAAACAGGGCCTACAATGAGCAGTTCTTC. It translates to CSVENRAYNEQFF.

This clonotype was counted a few times. The chain combines TRBV5-5 with TRBJ2-4, with 9 bases that match TRBD1. CDR1 and CDR2 from the germline V gene are SGHKS and YYEKEE (reference sequence). Germline trimming cut 2 bases from V and 3 bases from J; bases unmatched to any gene: 12. The CDR3 extends over 18 amino acids. The CDR3 DNA is TGTGCCAGCAGCTTAGTTCTTCGGGACAGGGTGGTCAAAAACATTCAGTACTTC. This codes for CASSLVLRDRVVKNIQYF.

A few counts support this clonotype. The CDR3 sequence: CASSATGPQSTDTQYF. In nucleotides, the CDR3 is TGTGCCAGCAGCGCCACCGGGCCCCAAAGCACAGATACGCAGTATTTT. The rearrangement joins TRBV7-2 to TRBJ2-3; no firm D call. Trimming stripped 5 bases from V and 0 bases from J, with 15 bases between. The CDR3 spans 16 residues. The germline gives CDR1 SGHTA, CDR2 FQGNSA. Using reference TRBV7-2 and TRBJ2-3 for the parts outside the CDR3, the full variable domain is GAGVSQSPSNKVTEKGKDVELRCDPISGHTALYWYRQSLGQGLEFLIYFQGNSAPDKSGLPSDRFSAERTGGSVSTLTIQRTQQEDSAVYLCASSATGPQSTDTQYFGPGTRLTVL.

This clonotype appeared many times. The chain links TRBV21-1 to TRBJ1-5; the table's TRBD1 call for D was not verified on the DNA. TRBV21-1 is a pseudogene segment. The length of the CDR3 is 16 residues. The CDR3 here is CASSNYRDRGHQPQHF. The CDR3, as DNA: TGTGCCAGCAGCAATTACCGGGACAGGGGTCATCAGCCCCAGCATTTT.

J is TRBJ1-1 and V is TRBV27; maybe TRBD1 (6 bases). With 3 bases removed from V and 6 bases from J, the gap between germline ends came to 14 bases. The germline V gene encodes CDR1 MNHEY and CDR2 SMNVEV (reference sequence). CDR3 size: 14 residues. The CDR3 region is CASSLRQDYAEAFF. CDR3 DNA: TGTGCCAGCAGTTTGAGACAGGACTACGCTGAAGCTTTCTTT.

The rearrangement uses TRBV10-3 and TRBJ2-2; D remains unclear. The V end lost 4 bases, the J end lost 6 bases, and 9 bases lay between the germline ends. CDR1 is ENHRY and CDR2 is SYGVKD in the germline V gene. This CDR3 has 13 amino acids. The CDR3 nucleotides read TGTGCCATCAGTGGAGAGACGGCCGGGGAGCTGTTTTTT. It is translated as CAISGETAGELFF.

The CDR3 DNA reads as TGTGCCATCAGCCCGACAGGGCCCCAAGAGACCCAGTACTTC. As protein: CAISPTGPQETQYF. This sequence joins TRBV10-3 and TRBJ2-5, with TRBD1 matching over 7 bases. J lost 1 base, V lost 6 bases, and 5 bases had no gene match. The CDR3 is 14 amino acids. Germline CDR1 is ENHRY and CDR2 is SYGVKD.

This chain uses TRBV18 with TRBJ1-1; 9 nucleotides align to TRBD1. The CDR3 totals 14 residues. V shed 2 bases and J 3 bases; nucleotides not matched to a gene: 1. Germline CDR1 KGHSH, CDR2 LQKENI. This CDR3 reads CASSPNRGHTEAFF. CDR3 coding DNA: TGTGCCAGCTCACCAAACAGGGGGCACACTGAAGCTTTCTTT.

This chain connects TRBV7-9 to TRBJ1-1; no definite D call. V lost 0 bases to trimming and J lost 10 bases, with 15 bases between them. Per germline, CDR1 SEHNR and CDR2 FQNEAQ (reference sequence). CDR3 length: 14 residues. The CDR3 spells CASSLAVGAEGAFF. CDR3 nucleotides: TGTGCCAGCAGCTTAGCGGTAGGAGCCGAGGGAGCTTTCTTT.